The 14 T cell receptor beta chains below were found in one sample sequenced in a study of T-cell memory formation after mild COVID-19. MiXCR was run by TCRdb on the 5' RACE reads, yielding one entry per CDR3 protein. The data hold 260,000 or so distinct CDR3 sequences, with roughly a sixth observed a single time. Sequenced material: PBMCs or a T cell subset sorted from them (not recorded which). These TCRs come from a man younger than 35 who had mild COVID-19 (a few samples of this study predate the infection). Cell type and time point are not known.

The chain links TRBV27 to TRBJ2-1; TRBD2 matches 13 bases. The length of the CDR3 is 16 residues. Germline V lookup: CDR1 MNHEY, CDR2 SMNVEV (reference sequence). V lost 5 bases, J lost 3 bases, and 4 bases stayed unmatched. The CDR3 region has the DNA TGTGCCAGCAGTGGGACTAGCGGGGAAATCTACAATGAGCAGTTCTTC. It codes for CASSGTSGEIYNEQFF.

V is TRBV15 and J is TRBJ1-2; D is possibly TRBD1 (6 bases). This CDR3 is built from 14 residues. CDR1 and CDR2 (germline): LNHNV, YYDKDF (reference sequence). The V end was cut by 2 bases, the J end by 8 bases, with 15 bases between. This CDR3 reads CATSRTFGGQGYTF. The CDR3, as DNA: TGTGCCACCAGCAGAACTTTCGGGGGGCAAGGCTACACCTTC. Complete variable domain (other parts from reference TRBV15 and TRBJ1-2): DAMVIQNPRYQVTQFGKPVTLSCSQTLNHNVMYWYQQKSSQAPKLLFHYYDKDFNNEADTPDNFQSRRPNTSFCFLDIRSPGLGDTAMYLCATSRTFGGQGYTFGSGTRLTVV.

This clonotype has only a few counts. V and J are TRBV5-1 and TRBJ2-1, with a possible D match to TRBD1 (5 bases). Trimming pared 7 bases from V and 6 bases from J, leaving 17 bases between. This CDR3 is built from 14 residues. The V gene's germline CDR1 is SGHRS and CDR2 YFSETQ. Here the CDR3 reads CASARQSSSNEQFF. The CDR3 DNA reads TGCGCCAGCGCCAGACAGTCGTCTTCCAATGAGCAGTTCTTC.

This clonotype has only a few counts. The rearrangement joins TRBV9 to TRBJ2-3, with a possible D match to TRBD2 (5 bases). The CDR3 extends over 14 amino acids. Between the trimmed V and J ends, which lost 4 bases and 6 bases, there was a span of 15 bases. Germline loops: CDR1 SGDLS, CDR2 YYNGEE. The CDR3 protein is CASSSGVTADTQYF. The CDR3 nucleotides are TGTGCCAGCAGCAGCGGTGTTACAGCCGATACGCAGTATTTT.

This clonotype was counted only a few times. This chain connects TRBV28 to TRBJ2-1, with unresolved D. The germline CDR1 and CDR2 sequences are MDHEN and SYDVKM. The CDR3 contains 16 residues. V was cut by 3 bases and J by 0 bases, with 12 bases left in between. CDR3 sequence reads: CASSFVVASSYNEQFF. CDR3 DNA sequence: TGTGCCAGCAGTTTTGTAGTGGCGAGCTCCTACAATGAGCAGTTCTTC.

This clonotype was found a few times. The V and J genes are TRBV6-6 and TRBJ2-7, with 9 positions matching TRBD1. The trim removed 2 bases at V and 4 bases at J, leaving 3 bases unmatched. This CDR3 has 14 amino acids. Germline V lookup: CDR1 MNHNY, CDR2 SVGAGI (reference sequence). CDR3 DNA sequence: TGTGCCAGCAGTTACGGGACAGGGCAGTACGAGCAGTACGTC. Translated: CASSYGTGQYEQYV.

This clonotype was seen many times. The J gene is TRBJ1-6, the V gene TRBV5-5, with TRBD1 identical over 11 bases. Germline CDR1 reads SGHKS; CDR2 reads YYEKEE (reference sequence). This CDR3 spans 19 amino acids. V shed 1 base, J shed 14 bases, and the junction held 20 bases outside the gene matches. CDR3: CASSLRTPGTGGPGVSLHF. The CDR3 DNA sequence: TGTGCCAGCAGCTTGCGGACCCCCGGGACAGGGGGACCGGGTGTGTCCCTCCACTTT.

This clonotype was counted between two and nine times. V and J are TRBV5-1 and TRBJ2-3; tentative D call: TRBD2 (6 bases). Per germline, CDR1 SGHRS and CDR2 YFSETQ. The CDR3 is made up of 15 amino acids. Trimming took 3 bases from V and 1 from J, leaving 12 bases between them. CDR3: CASSYVGSGTDTQYF. The CDR3 DNA reads as TGCGCCAGCAGCTATGTCGGGAGCGGCACAGATACGCAGTATTTT.

V usage is TRBV6-5 and J usage is TRBJ2-7; 8 nucleotides match TRBD1. Germline V gene lookup returns CDR1 MNHEY and CDR2 SVGAGI. CDR3 length: 14 residues. The J segment lost 3 bases and the V segment lost 0 bases, leaving 1 base of the junction unmatched. The CDR3 region has the DNA TGTGCCAGCAGTTACTCCGGGACAGGCTACGAGCAGTACTTC. Its protein is CASSYSGTGYEQYF.

The sample holds a few counts of this clonotype. V gene TRBV20-1 combines with J gene TRBJ2-5; perhaps TRBD2 as D (6 bases). Trimming shortened V by 3 bases and J by 5 bases, and 13 bases separated the two germline ends. The germline CDR1 and CDR2 sequences are DFQATT and SNEGSKA (reference sequence). The CDR3 length is 13 residues. Here the CDR3 reads CSASVSGIETQYF. For the CDR3, the DNA is TGCAGTGCTAGTGTTAGCGGAATCGAGACCCAGTACTTC.

The V gene is TRBV6-2 or TRBV6-3, the J gene TRBJ2-7; 7 bases match TRBD2. The CDR3 has 14 residues. V shed 2 bases, J shed 3 bases, and the junction held 4 bases outside the gene matches. Germline V CDR1 and CDR2: MNHEY, SVGEGT. CDR3 DNA sequence: TGTGCCAGCAGTTACCCGGGGAGGGACTACGAGCAGTACGTC. Encoded protein: CASSYPGRDYEQYV.

This clonotype has just a few counts. The chain couples TRBV20-1 to TRBJ2-1; TRBD1 agrees at 7 bases. This CDR3 has 15 residues. Per the germline V gene, CDR1 is DFQATT and CDR2 is SNEGSKA (reference sequence). The junction had 5 bases not matched to a gene; V was cut back by 2 bases and J by 1 base. CDR3 protein: CSARSDRESYNEQFF. CDR3 nucleotides: TGCAGTGCTAGATCAGACAGGGAATCCTACAATGAGCAGTTCTTC.

V usage is TRBV7-2 and J usage is TRBJ2-5; D is unresolved. CDR3 size: 14 residues. In germline, CDR1 is SGHTA, CDR2 FQGNSA. Trimming pared 0 bases from V and 7 bases from J, leaving 12 bases between. The CDR3 bases are TGTGCCAGCAGCTTAGCGGCTAAAACCGGGACCCAGTACTTC. Its translation is CASSLAAKTGTQYF. Filled out from reference TRBV7-2 and TRBJ2-5, the complete variable domain reads GAGVSQSPSNKVTEKGKDVELRCDPISGHTALYWYRQSLGQGLEFLIYFQGNSAPDKSGLPSDRFSAERTGGSVSTLTIQRTQQEDSAVYLCASSLAAKTGTQYFGPGTRLLVL.

The chain carries TRBV20-1 and TRBJ2-5; the D gene is possibly TRBD2 (7 bases). The V end was cut by 6 bases, the J end by 9 bases, with 17 bases between. CDR1 is DFQATT and CDR2 is SNEGSKA in the germline V gene (reference sequence). This CDR3 has 12 amino acids. CDR3 region: CSAARGGGAQYF. The CDR3 DNA sequence: TGCAGTGCCGCCCGAGGGGGGGGCGCCCAGTACTTC.